Listed below are T cell receptor beta chains from one sample, sequenced in a study of CD8+CD57+ T cells in acquired aplastic anemia. MiXCR, applied by TCRdb to the reads, yields one record per CDR3 protein. Of some 200,000 distinct CDR3 sequences in the sample, 61% were seen once. Input material: sorted CD4+, CD8+, or CD8+CD57+ T cells (not recorded which) from PBMCs. These TCRs come from a human donor in good health. The CDR3 runs from the conserved cysteine through the conserved F or W. A D gene is named only where the DNA matches it firmly. The size entry is marked missing in some rows and otherwise reads once, few, many or a size class.

-,-,TRBV11-2,TRBJ1-1,12,CASSRWGDAAFF,TGTGCCAGCAGCCGATGGGGGGACGCAGCTTTCTTT
many,-,TRBV5-8,TRBJ2-7,13,CASSFGSYYEQYF,TGTGCCAGCAGCTTCGGTAGCTACTACGAGCAGTACTTC
-,TRBD2,TRBV2,TRBJ2-1,15,CASSERLAGGNEQFF,TGTGCCAGCAGTGAAAGACTAGCGGGAGGCAATGAGCAGTTCTTC
-,-,TRBV19,TRBJ1-3,13,CASSMISGNTIYF,TGTGCCAGTAGTATGATATCTGGAAACACCATATATTTT
-,TRBD1,TRBV10-3,TRBJ1-1,17,CAISDLSRGQLSAEAFF,TGTGCCATCAGTGACCTATCCCGGGGACAGCTAAGCGCTGAAGCTTTCTTT
-,TRBD1,TRBV7-9,TRBJ1-1,13,CASRKQGPTEAFF,TGTGCCAGCAGAAAACAGGGGCCCACTGAAGCTTTCTTT
-,-,TRBV19,TRBJ1-1,16,CASSPQSLAGSLEAFF,TGTGCCAGTAGTCCACAATCATTGGCAGGCTCCCTTGAAGCTTTCTTT
-,-,TRBV11-1,TRBJ2-6,19,CASSYPQADLRHGANVLTF,TGTGCCAGCAGCTACCCACAGGCGGACCTTCGTCATGGGGCCAACGTCCTGACTTTC
-,-,TRBV5-1,TRBJ2-3,13,CASSHPEADTQYF,TGCGCCAGCAGCCACCCGGAAGCAGATACGCAGTATTTT
-,-,TRBV2,TRBJ2-3,13,CASGGGFTDTQYF,TGTGCCAGCGGGGGCGGGTTCACAGATACGCAGTATTTT
many,-,TRBV27,TRBJ2-5,14,CASSFRADLETQYF,TGTGCCAGCAGTTTTCGGGCGGATTTAGAGACCCAGTACTTC
-,-,TRBV29-1,TRBJ1-4,12,CSGQSGDEKLFF,TGCAGCGGCCAATCGGGGGATGAAAAACTGTTTTTT